The T cell receptor (beta chain) under discussion was sequenced for a study of blood T cell repertoires in COVID-19. About the research overall: Collection of acute and convalescent COVID-19 samples took place in the United States, Italy and Spain.

Clones were sequenced by immunoSEQ multiplex PCR, and TCRdb holds only the in-frame ones, with some missing. The sample includes under 350,000 clones, about 89% of them seen just once. This CDR3 contains 14 residues. The germline V gene encodes CDR1 SGHRS and CDR2 YFSETQ. V lost 0 bases, J lost 6 bases, and 9 bases lay in between. The V call is TRBV5-1, the J call TRBJ2-2; D perhaps matches TRBD1 (5 bases). The receptor comes from a middle-aged man with acute or convalescent COVID-19. The specimen was peripheral blood. CDR3 sequence: CASSLGGAPGELFF. The CDR3 nucleotides read TGCGCCAGCAGCTTGGGGGGCGCACCCGGGGAGCTGTTTTTT.